This record concerns one T cell receptor (beta chain) sequence. Its antigen is not known. Using immunoSEQ multiplex PCR, the repertoire was profiled, and TCRdb retains in-frame clones only, with some absent. The table records about 15,000 clones, 85% of them present only once. The entry originates in a study of T cells in localized non-small cell lung cancer. The CDR3 loop spans 15 amino acids. The germline CDR1 and CDR2 sequences are MNHNS and SASEGT. V was trimmed by 6 bases and J by 4 bases, leaving 18 bases between them. Study observations and caveats: Exceeding tumor, uninvolved adjacent lung had the highest T cell clonality.

The source material was peripheral blood, sampled before any cancer treatment. The V and J genes are TRBV6-1 and TRBJ1-2; TRBD1 is a possible D gene (5 bases). This receptor was identified in a female donor of 60 years or more with stage I squamous cell lung carcinoma. The CDR3 DNA is TGTGCCAGCAGCATTGTCGGTCAGGGAGCCTATGGCTACACCTTC. It codes for CASSIVGQGAYGYTF.